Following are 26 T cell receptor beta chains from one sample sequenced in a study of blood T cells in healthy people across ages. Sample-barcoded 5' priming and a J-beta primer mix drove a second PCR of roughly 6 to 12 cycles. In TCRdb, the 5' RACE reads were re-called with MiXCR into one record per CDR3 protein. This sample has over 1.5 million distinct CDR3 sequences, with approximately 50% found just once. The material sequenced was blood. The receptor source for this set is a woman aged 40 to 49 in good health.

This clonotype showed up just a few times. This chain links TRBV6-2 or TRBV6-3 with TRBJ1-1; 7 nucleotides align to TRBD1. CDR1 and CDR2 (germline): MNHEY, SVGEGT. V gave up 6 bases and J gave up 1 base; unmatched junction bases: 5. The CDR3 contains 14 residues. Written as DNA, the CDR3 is TGTGCCAGCAGGCAGGGACAGAGGAACACTGAAGCTTTCTTT. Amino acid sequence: CASRQGQRNTEAFF.

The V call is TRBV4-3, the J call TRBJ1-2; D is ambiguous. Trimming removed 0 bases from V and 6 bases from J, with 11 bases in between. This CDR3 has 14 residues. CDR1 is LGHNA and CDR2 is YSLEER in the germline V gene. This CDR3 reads CASSQDTGLNGYTF. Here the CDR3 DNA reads TGCGCCAGCAGCCAAGATACGGGCCTCAATGGCTACACCTTC.

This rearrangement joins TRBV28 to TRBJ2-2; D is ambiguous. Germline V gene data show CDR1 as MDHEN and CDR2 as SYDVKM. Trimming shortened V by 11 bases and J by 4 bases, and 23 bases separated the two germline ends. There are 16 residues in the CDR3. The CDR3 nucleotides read TGTGCCTCAGCCCGGCCGTCGGGCAGGAGCACCGGGGAGCTGTTTTTT. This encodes CASARPSGRSTGELFF.

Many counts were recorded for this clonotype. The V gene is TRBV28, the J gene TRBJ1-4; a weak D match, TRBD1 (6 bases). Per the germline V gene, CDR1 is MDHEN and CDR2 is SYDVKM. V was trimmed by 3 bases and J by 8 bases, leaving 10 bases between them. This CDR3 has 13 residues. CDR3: CASSFSTGEKLFF. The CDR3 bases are TGTGCCAGCAGTTTTAGTACAGGGGAAAAACTGTTTTTT.

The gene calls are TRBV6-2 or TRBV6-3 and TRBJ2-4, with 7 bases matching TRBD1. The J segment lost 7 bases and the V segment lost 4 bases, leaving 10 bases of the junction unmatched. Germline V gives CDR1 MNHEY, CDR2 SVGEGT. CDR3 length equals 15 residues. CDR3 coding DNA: TGTGCCAGCAGTTTTTTAAGGGGGCAGGGGAACATTCAGTACTTC. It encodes CASSFLRGQGNIQYF.

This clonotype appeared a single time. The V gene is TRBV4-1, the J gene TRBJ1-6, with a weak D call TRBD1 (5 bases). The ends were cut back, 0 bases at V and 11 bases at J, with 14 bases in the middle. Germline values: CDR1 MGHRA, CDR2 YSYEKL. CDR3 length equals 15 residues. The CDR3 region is CASSQDWGEAAPLHF. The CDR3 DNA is TGCGCCAGCAGCCAAGACTGGGGGGAAGCTGCACCCCTCCACTTT.

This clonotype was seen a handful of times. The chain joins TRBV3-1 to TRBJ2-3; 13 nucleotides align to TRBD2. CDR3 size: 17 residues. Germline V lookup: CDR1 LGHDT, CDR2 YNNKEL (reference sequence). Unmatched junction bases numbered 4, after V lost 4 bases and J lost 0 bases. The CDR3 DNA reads TGTGCCAGCAGCCCGGGACTAGCGGGGACTAGCACAGATACGCAGTATTTT. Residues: CASSPGLAGTSTDTQYF.

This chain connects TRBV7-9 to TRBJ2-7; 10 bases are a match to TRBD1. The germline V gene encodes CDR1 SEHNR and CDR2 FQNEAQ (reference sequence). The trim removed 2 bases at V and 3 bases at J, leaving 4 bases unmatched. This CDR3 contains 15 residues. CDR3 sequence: CASSLIRTGGYEQYF. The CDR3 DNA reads TGTGCCAGCAGCTTAATTCGGACAGGGGGCTACGAGCAGTACTTC.

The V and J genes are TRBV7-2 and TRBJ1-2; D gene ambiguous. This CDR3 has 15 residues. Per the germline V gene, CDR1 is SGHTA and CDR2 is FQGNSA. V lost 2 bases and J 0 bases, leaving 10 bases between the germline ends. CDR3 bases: TGTGCCAGCAGCTTAATCGACGGACCTAACTATGGCTACACCTTC. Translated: CASSLIDGPNYGYTF.

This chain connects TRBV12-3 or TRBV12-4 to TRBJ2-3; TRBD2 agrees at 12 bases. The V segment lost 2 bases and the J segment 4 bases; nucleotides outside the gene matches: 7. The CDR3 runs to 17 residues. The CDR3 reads CASSLKLAGGSSDTQYF. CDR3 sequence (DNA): TGTGCCAGCAGTTTAAAACTAGCGGGGGGTTCATCAGATACGCAGTATTTT.

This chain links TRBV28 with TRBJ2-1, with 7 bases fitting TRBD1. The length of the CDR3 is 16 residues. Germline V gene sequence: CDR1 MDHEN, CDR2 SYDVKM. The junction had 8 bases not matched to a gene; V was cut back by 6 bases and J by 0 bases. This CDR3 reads CASSLPWDSSYNEQFF. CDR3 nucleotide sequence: TGTGCCAGCAGCTTGCCATGGGACAGCTCCTACAATGAGCAGTTCTTC.

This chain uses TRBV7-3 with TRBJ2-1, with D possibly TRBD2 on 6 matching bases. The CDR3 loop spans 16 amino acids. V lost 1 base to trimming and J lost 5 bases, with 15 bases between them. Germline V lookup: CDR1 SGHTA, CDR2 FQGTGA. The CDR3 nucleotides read TGTGCCAGCAGCTTAAGGGGGGTGGAGACAGACAATGAGCAGTTCTTC. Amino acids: CASSLRGVETDNEQFF.

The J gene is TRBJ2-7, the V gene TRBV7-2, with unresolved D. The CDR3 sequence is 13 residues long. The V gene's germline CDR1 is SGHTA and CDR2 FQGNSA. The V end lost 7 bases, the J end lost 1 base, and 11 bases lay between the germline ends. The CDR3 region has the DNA TGTGCCAGCATCGTAGGGATTTCCTACGAGCAGTACTTC. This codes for CASIVGISYEQYF.

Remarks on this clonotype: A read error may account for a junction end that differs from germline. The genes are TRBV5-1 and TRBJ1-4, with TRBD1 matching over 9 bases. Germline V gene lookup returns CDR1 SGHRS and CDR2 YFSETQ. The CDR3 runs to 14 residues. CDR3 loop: CASSSGQGREKLFF. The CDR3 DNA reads TGTGCCAGCAGTTCAGGACAGGGGAGAGAAAAACTGTTTTTT.

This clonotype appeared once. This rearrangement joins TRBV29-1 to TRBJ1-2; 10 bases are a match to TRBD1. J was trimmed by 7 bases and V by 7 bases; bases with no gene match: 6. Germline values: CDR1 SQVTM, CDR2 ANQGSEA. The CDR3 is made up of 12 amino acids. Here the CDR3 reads CSAGQGDGGYTF. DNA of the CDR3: TGCAGCGCTGGACAGGGGGACGGTGGCTACACCTTC.

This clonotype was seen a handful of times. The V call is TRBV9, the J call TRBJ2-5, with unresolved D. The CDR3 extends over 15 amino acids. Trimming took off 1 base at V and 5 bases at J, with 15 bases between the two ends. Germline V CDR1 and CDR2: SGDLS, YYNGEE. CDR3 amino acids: CASSVSPQVWETQYF. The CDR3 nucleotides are TGTGCCAGCAGCGTATCCCCTCAAGTGTGGGAGACCCAGTACTTC.

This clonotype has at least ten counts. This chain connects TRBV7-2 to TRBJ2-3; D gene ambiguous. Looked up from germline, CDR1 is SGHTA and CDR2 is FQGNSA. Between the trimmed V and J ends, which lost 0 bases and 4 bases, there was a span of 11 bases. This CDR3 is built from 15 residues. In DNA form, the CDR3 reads TGTGCCAGCAGCTTAGCGCTCTTGCCGGCAGATACGCAGTATTTT. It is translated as CASSLALLPADTQYF.

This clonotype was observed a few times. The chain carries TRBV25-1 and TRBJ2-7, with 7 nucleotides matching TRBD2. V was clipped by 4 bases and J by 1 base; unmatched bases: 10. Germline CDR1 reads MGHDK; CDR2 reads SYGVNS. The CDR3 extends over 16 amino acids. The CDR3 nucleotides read TGTGCCAGCAGTGCCCCGGGGCGGGGGAGGTCCTACGAGCAGTACTTC. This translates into CASSAPGRGRSYEQYF.

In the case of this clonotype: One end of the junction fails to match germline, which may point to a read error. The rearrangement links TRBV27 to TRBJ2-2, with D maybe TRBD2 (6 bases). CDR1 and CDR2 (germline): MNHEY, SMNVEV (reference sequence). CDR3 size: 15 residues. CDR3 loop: CASSLASPNTGGLFF. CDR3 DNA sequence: TGTGCCAGCAGTTTAGCTAGTCCGAACACCGGGGGGCTGTTTTTT.

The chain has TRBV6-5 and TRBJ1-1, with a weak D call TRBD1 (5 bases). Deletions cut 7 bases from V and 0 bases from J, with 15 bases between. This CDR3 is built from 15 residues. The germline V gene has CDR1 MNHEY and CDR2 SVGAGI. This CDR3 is CASTPQGPMNTEAFF. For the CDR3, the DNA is TGTGCCAGCACGCCCCAGGGACCGATGAACACTGAAGCTTTCTTT.

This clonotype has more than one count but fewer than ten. The CDR3 is CASSWGGGANSYNEQFF. The DNA of the CDR3 is TGTGCCAGCAGTTGGGGCGGGGGAGCCAACTCCTACAATGAGCAGTTCTTC. This rearrangement joins TRBV6-6 to TRBJ2-1; 7 bases fit TRBD2. V lost 4 bases, J lost 0 bases, and 9 bases stayed unmatched. The CDR3 is 17 residues long. Germline CDR1 and CDR2: MNHNY and SVGAGI (reference sequence).

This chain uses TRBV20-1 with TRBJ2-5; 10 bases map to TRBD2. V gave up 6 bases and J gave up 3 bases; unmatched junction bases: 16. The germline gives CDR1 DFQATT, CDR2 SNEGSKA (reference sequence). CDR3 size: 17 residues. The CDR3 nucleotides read TGCAGTGCCCAAACGTTAGAGCGGGGGGGCCGGGAAGAGACCCAGTACTTC. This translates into CSAQTLERGGREETQYF.

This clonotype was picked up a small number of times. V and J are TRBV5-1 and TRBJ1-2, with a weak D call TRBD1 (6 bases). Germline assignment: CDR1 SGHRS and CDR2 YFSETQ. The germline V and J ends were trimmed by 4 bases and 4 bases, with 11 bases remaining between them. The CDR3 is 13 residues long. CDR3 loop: CASSGNRVYGYTF. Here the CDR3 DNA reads TGCGCCAGCAGCGGAAACAGGGTCTATGGCTACACCTTC.

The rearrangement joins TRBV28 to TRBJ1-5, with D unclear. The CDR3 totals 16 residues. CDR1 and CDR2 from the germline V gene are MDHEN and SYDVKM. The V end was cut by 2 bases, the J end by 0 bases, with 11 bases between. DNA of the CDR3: TGTGCCAGCAGTTTAGCGGCAGACGATAGCAATCAGCCCCAGCATTTT. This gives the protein CASSLAADDSNQPQHF.

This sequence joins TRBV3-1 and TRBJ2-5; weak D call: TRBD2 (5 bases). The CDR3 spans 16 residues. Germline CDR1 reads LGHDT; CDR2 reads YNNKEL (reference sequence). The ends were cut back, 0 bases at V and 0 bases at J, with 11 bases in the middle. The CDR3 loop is CASSQDRGLDQETQYF. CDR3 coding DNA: TGTGCCAGCAGCCAAGATCGAGGGCTAGACCAAGAGACCCAGTACTTC.

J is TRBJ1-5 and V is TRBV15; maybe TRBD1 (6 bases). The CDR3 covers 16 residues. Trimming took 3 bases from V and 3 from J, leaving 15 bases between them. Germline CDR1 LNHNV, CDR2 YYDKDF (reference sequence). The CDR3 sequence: CATSSGPTGYNQPQHF. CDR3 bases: TGTGCCACCAGCAGTGGGCCCACAGGGTACAATCAGCCCCAGCATTTT.